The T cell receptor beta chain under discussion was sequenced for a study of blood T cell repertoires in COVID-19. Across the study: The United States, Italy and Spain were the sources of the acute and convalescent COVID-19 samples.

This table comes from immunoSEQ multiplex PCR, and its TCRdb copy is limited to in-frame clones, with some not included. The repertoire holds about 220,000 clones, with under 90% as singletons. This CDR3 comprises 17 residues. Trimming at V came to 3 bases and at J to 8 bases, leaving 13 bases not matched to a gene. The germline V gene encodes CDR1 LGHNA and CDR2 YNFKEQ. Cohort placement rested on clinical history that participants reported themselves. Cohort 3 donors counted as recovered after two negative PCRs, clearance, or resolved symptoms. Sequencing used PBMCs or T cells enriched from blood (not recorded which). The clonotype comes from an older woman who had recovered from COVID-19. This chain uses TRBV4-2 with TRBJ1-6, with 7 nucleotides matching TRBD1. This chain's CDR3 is CASSQERQGPMDSPLHF. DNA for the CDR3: TGTGCCAGCAGCCAGGAAAGACAGGGACCTATGGATTCACCCCTCCACTTT.